Following are 22 T cell receptor beta chains from one sample sequenced in a study of molecular identifiers for immune sequencing clone quantification. TCRdb passed the PCR reads through MiXCR, listing each CDR3 protein once. The sample contains about half a million distinct CDR3 sequences, about a fifth of which appear only once. The sequenced material came from naive CD8+ T cells from blood, with Jurkat cell RNA spiked in. Subset indicated: FACS-sorted CD8+CD4-CCR7+CD45RA+ naive T cells. The receptors were sampled from a human donor in good health. Some libraries in this study had Jurkat cell RNA spiked in.

Note on this clonotype: One base away lies a much larger clone, so this may be a sequencing read error. Because the CDR3 is missing its conserved closing phenylalanine or tryptophan, this is likely a read error. Here the CDR3 reads CATSRVRLGDRTYEQYL. The CDR3 DNA reads TGTGCCACCAGCAGAGTGCGTTTGGGAGACAGGACCTACGAGCAGTACCTC. The chain is built from TRBV15 and TRBJ2-7; tentatively, D is TRBD1 (6 bases). The germline V gene encodes CDR1 LNHNV and CDR2 YYDKDF (reference sequence). The ends were cut back, 1 base at V and 2 bases at J, with 18 bases in the middle. This CDR3 is built from 17 residues.

Details on this clonotype: A read error is possible here, since a much larger clone lies one base away. The rearrangement links TRBV5-3 to TRBJ2-3, with D possibly TRBD2 on 5 matching bases. TRBV5-3 is an open reading frame whose function is uncertain. The CDR3 sequence is 15 residues long. V was clipped by 8 bases and J by 4 bases, with 20 bases between them. The CDR3 loop is CASSTPVGRADTQYF. Written as DNA, the CDR3 is TGTGCCAGCAGCACCCCCGTCGGGCGGGCAGATACGCAGTATTTT.

This chain uses TRBV20-1 with TRBJ2-4; TRBD1 might be the D (6 bases). V shed 0 bases and J shed 6 bases, with 9 bases lying between them. This CDR3 is 13 amino acids long. Germline-derived CDR1 and CDR2 are DFQATT and SNEGSKA (reference sequence). CDR3 amino acids: CSARDGQINIQYF. CDR3 DNA: TGCAGTGCTAGAGATGGACAGATAAACATTCAGTACTTC.

This clonotype was detected ten times or more. The chain is built from TRBV20-1 and TRBJ1-1; TRBD1 aligns across 9 bases. The CDR3 loop spans 15 amino acids. Germline CDR1 and CDR2: DFQATT and SNEGSKA (reference sequence). V shed 6 bases, J shed 8 bases, and the junction held 16 bases outside the gene matches. CDR3 in amino acids: CSAREGTGFLREAFF. CDR3 in DNA: TGCAGTGCGCGGGAGGGGACAGGGTTTTTGAGGGAAGCTTTCTTT.

This clonotype was seen a few times. The CDR3 sequence: CASATSGSTDTQYF. The CDR3 nucleotides read TGTGCCAGCGCTACCAGCGGGAGCACAGATACGCAGTATTTT. The chain is built from TRBV9 and TRBJ2-3; a weak D match, TRBD2 (6 bases). The CDR3 totals 14 residues. Per germline, CDR1 SGDLS and CDR2 YYNGEE. V was trimmed by 7 bases and J by 0 bases, leaving 12 bases between them.

This chain joins TRBV12-3 or TRBV12-4 and TRBJ1-6; D gene unclear. V lost 6 bases and J lost 9, with 15 bases in between. This CDR3 has 14 amino acids. CDR3 DNA sequence: TGTGCCAGCAGCCCCTTTGGGGTAAGTTCACCCCTCCACTTT. Its translation: CASSPFGVSSPLHF.

The rearrangement joins TRBV2 to TRBJ2-7, with 7 positions matching TRBD1. The CDR3 covers 14 residues. The germline gives CDR1 SNHLY, CDR2 FYNNEI. V shed 4 bases and J 1 base; nucleotides not matched to a gene: 4. The DNA for the CDR3 is TGTGCCAGCAGTGCCCCGGGACAGTCCTACGAGCAGTACTTC. It encodes CASSAPGQSYEQYF.

Worth noting for this clonotype: A much larger clone lies one base from this, so it may be a read error. V and J are TRBV19 and TRBJ1-5; D is perhaps TRBD1 (5 bases). Germline V gives CDR1 LNHDA, CDR2 SQIVND (reference sequence). Trimming shortened V by 7 bases and J by 1 base, and 14 bases separated the two germline ends. The CDR3 extends over 15 amino acids. CDR3 DNA: TGTGCCAGTACCCAACGGGGCAGGAGCAATCAGCCCCAGCATTTT. Translation gives CASTQRGRSNQPQHF. Variable domain in full (rest from reference TRBV19 and TRBJ1-5): DGGITQSPKYLFRKEGQNVTLSCEQNLNHDAMYWYRQDPGQGLRLIYYSQIVNDFQKGDIAEGYSVSREKKESFPLTVTSAQKNPTAFYLCASTQRGRSNQPQHFGDGTRLSIL.

The chain joins TRBV7-9 to TRBJ1-4; no clear D gene. The CDR3 loop spans 13 amino acids. The V end was cut by 1 base, the J end by 7 bases, with 7 bases between. In germline, CDR1 is SEHNR, CDR2 FQNEAQ (reference sequence). This CDR3 is CASSLGHPEKLFF. The CDR3 bases are TGTGCCAGCAGCTTAGGGCACCCTGAAAAACTGTTTTTT.

In the case of this clonotype: At one boundary the junction diverges from the germline segment, which might be a read error. The J gene is TRBJ2-7, the V gene TRBV20-1; D remains unclear. The CDR3 has 12 residues. Germline lookup yields CDR1 DFQATT and CDR2 SNEGSKA (reference sequence). The DNA of the CDR3 is TGCAGTGTTAGAGACGGGCTAAGTGAGCAGTACTTC. Translation: CSVRDGLSEQYF.

This clonotype was seen many times. J is TRBJ2-1 and V is TRBV5-1; tentatively, D is TRBD1 (6 bases). V gave up 5 bases and J gave up 5 bases, with 11 bases separating them. The V gene's germline CDR1 is SGHRS and CDR2 YFSETQ. This CDR3 contains 13 residues. The CDR3 DNA sequence: TGCGCCAGCAGGAAGGACAGCCACAATGAGCAGTTCTTC. As protein: CASRKDSHNEQFF.

A few counts support this clonotype. J is TRBJ2-7 and V is TRBV4-3; 7 nucleotides agree with TRBD1. V lost 5 bases and J lost 2; bases outside the gene matches: 12. The CDR3 contains 16 residues. Germline CDR1 reads LGHNA; CDR2 reads YSLEER. CDR3 bases: TGCGCCAGCAGCTACGAAAGGGACAGAGGACCCTACGAGCAGTACTTC. Encoded protein: CASSYERDRGPYEQYF.

This clonotype occurred many times. The chain employs TRBV15 and TRBJ2-2, with 8 bases that match TRBD1. CDR3 length: 16 amino acids. V lost 4 bases and J lost 4; bases outside the gene matches: 8. CDR1 LNHNV and CDR2 YYDKDF come from the germline V gene (reference sequence). This CDR3 is CATSTPDRGITGELFF. In DNA, the CDR3 is TGTGCCACCAGCACCCCAGACAGGGGAATCACCGGGGAGCTGTTTTTT.

The chain couples TRBV27 to TRBJ1-1, with unresolved D. Trimming removed 2 bases from V and 2 bases from J, with 15 bases in between. This CDR3 has 16 amino acids. Germline CDR1 and CDR2: MNHEY and SMNVEV (reference sequence). The CDR3: CASSLNLRSANTEAFF. The CDR3 DNA reads TGTGCCAGCAGTTTAAACCTGCGCAGCGCTAACACTGAAGCTTTCTTT.

This clonotype was counted a few times. The rearrangement links TRBV11-2 to TRBJ2-7; D perhaps matches TRBD1 (6 bases). Germline lookup yields CDR1 SGHAT and CDR2 FQNNGV. The CDR3 totals 17 residues. V dropped 5 bases and J dropped 0 bases, with 20 bases sitting between them. DNA for the CDR3: TGTGCCAGCAGCACCCGCACCGGACAGCTAGCCTCCTACGAGCAGTACTTC. Translation: CASSTRTGQLASYEQYF.

The chain has TRBV7-3 and TRBJ2-7, with 7 bases matching TRBD1. The CDR3 is made up of 14 amino acids. V trimming: 1 base; J trimming: 6 bases; junction bases outside the gene matches: 6. Germline-derived CDR1 and CDR2 are SGHTA and FQGTGA. CDR3 in amino acids: CASSLNGPGGEQYF. The CDR3 DNA reads TGTGCCAGCAGCTTAAATGGGCCAGGGGGCGAGCAGTACTTC.

The rearrangement uses TRBV2 and TRBJ1-5; D may be TRBD1 (6 bases). CDR3 size: 13 residues. The germline gives CDR1 SNHLY, CDR2 FYNNEI. The germline V and J ends were trimmed by 7 bases and 3 bases, with 10 bases remaining between them. CDR3 protein: CASIGGANQPQHF. In DNA, the CDR3 is TGTGCCAGCATTGGGGGGGCCAATCAGCCCCAGCATTTT.

Ten or more counts support this clonotype. The J gene is TRBJ1-1, the V gene TRBV18, with 9 bases lining up with TRBD1. The CDR3 sequence is 14 residues long. Germline V gene data show CDR1 as KGHSH and CDR2 as LQKENI. After removal of 4 bases from V and 3 bases from J, the junction contained 3 bases not matched to a gene. The CDR3 loop is CASSRDRADTEAFF. In nucleotides, the CDR3 is TGTGCCAGCTCACGGGACAGGGCGGACACTGAAGCTTTCTTT. Full variable domain (outside the CDR3, taken from reference TRBV18 and TRBJ1-1): NAGVMQNPRHLVRRRGQEARLRCSPMKGHSHVYWYRQLPEEGLKFMVYLQKENIIDESGMPKERFSAEFPKEGPSILRIQQVVRGDSAAYFCASSRDRADTEAFFGQGTRLTVV.

Many counts were recorded for this clonotype. This chain uses TRBV4-1 with TRBJ2-7, with D maybe TRBD2 (6 bases). The length of the CDR3 is 15 residues. Germline CDR1 MGHRA, CDR2 YSYEKL. V lost 4 bases and J lost 2, with 15 bases in between. The CDR3 loop is CASSPRDTGAYEQYF. CDR3 bases: TGCGCCAGCAGCCCCCGTGACACGGGAGCCTACGAGCAGTACTTC.

This chain uses TRBV19 with TRBJ2-3; a weak D match, TRBD1 (6 bases). There are 15 residues in the CDR3. The V gene lost 8 bases and the J gene lost 2 bases, with 17 bases spanning the gap. Germline CDR1 LNHDA, CDR2 SQIVND (reference sequence). CDR3 sequence reads: CASGLGQISTDTQYF. The CDR3 DNA sequence: TGTGCCAGTGGTCTCGGACAGATTTCCACAGATACGCAGTATTTT.

Concerning this clonotype itself: The CDR3 ends on some other residue instead of the conserved phenylalanine or tryptophan, so this is likely a read error. The chain couples TRBV6-2 or TRBV6-3 to TRBJ1-1; D is uncertain. Germline V CDR1 and CDR2: MNHEY, SVGEGT. Between the trimmed V and J ends, which lost 3 bases and 1 base, there was a span of 15 bases. The length of the CDR3 is 16 residues. CDR3 coding DNA: TGTGCCAGCAGTTATTCCCGGAGAGCCTCGAACACTGAAGCTTTCCTT. Its protein is CASSYSRRASNTEAFL.

The V call is TRBV25-1, the J call TRBJ2-7, with 9 bases matching TRBD2. The CDR3 runs to 14 residues. J gave up 2 bases and V 6 bases, and 5 bases lay outside the gene matches. Germline V CDR1 and CDR2: MGHDK, SYGVNS. Here the CDR3 reads CASSDGLATYEQYF. Written as DNA, the CDR3 is TGTGCCAGCAGCGACGGACTAGCGACCTACGAGCAGTACTTC.